Following are 5 T cell receptor beta chains from one sample sequenced in a study of cytomegalovirus exposure and HLA in healthy donors. The method was immunoSEQ multiplex PCR; TCRdb's version includes in-frame clones alone and lacks a portion of them. Among 100,000 to 120,000 clones listed, about 92% were seen once. Sequenced material: PBMCs. Receptors were obtained from a woman aged 18-35 years in good health and CMV-seronegative.

The chain is built from TRBV28 and TRBJ1-3; D unresolved. The germline V gene has CDR1 MDHEN and CDR2 SYDVKM. The length of the CDR3 is 16 residues. V lost 5 bases and J lost 4, with 18 bases in between. The CDR3, as DNA: TGTGCCAGCAGTAACATCCCTATGGGCGCCGGAAACACCATATATTTT. This gives the protein CASSNIPMGAGNTIYF.

The V and J genes are TRBV10-1 and TRBJ2-2; possibly TRBD1 for D (6 bases). This CDR3 comprises 15 residues. The V and J ends lost 5 bases and 3 bases respectively, with 13 bases between them. Germline V gene data show CDR1 as WNHNN and CDR2 as SYGVQD (reference sequence). CDR3 sequence reads: CASSQSYRDTGELFF. The CDR3 coding sequence is TGCGCCAGCAGTCAATCCTACAGGGACACCGGGGAGCTGTTTTTT.

The rearrangement joins TRBV11-1 to TRBJ2-7; 14 bases line up with TRBD2. Trimming cost V 4 bases and J 0 bases; bases outside gene matches: 5. The CDR3 totals 17 residues. CDR1 is SGHAT, CDR2 FQDESV, per germline (reference sequence). In nucleotides, the CDR3 is TGTGCCAGCAGCTACGGACTAGCGGGAGGCCTCTCCTACGAGCAGTACTTC. It is translated as CASSYGLAGGLSYEQYF.

The chain carries TRBV4-3 and TRBJ2-1, with a possible D match to TRBD2 (5 bases). Germline CDR1 LGHNA, CDR2 YSLEER. This CDR3 spans 16 amino acids. Trimming removed 0 bases from V and 1 base from J, with 10 bases in between. The CDR3 sequence is CASSQDTSSSYNEQFF. Here the CDR3 DNA reads TGCGCCAGCAGCCAAGATACTAGTTCTTCCTACAATGAGCAGTTCTTC.

The chain carries TRBV5-1 and TRBJ1-1; 8 bases match TRBD1. The germline V gene has CDR1 SGHRS and CDR2 YFSETQ. V shed 4 bases and J 11 bases; nucleotides not matched to a gene: 7. The CDR3 has 12 amino acids. The CDR3 nucleotides read TGCGCCAGCAGCGTCGGACAGGGTGAGGCTTTCTTT. It codes for CASSVGQGEAFF.